These T cell receptor beta chains were read from a single sample in a study of T cell responses to AZD1222 COVID-19 vaccine. The protocol was immunoSEQ multiplex PCR, while the TCRdb copy is restricted to in-frame clones and leaves out a portion. The table lists 85,000 to 130,000 clones, over 70% of them singletons, with less than 9.5% in the top ten. The sequencing used peripheral blood, collected on day 0 of AZD1222 vaccination. These receptors all stem from an adult in good health. The CDR3 runs from the conserved cysteine through the conserved F or W. Each record gives: D gene, J gene, clone size, V gene, CDR3 protein, CDR3 DNA. A D gene is named only where the DNA matches it firmly. Some rows mark clone size as missing; the rest say once, few, many or name a class of expanded clone.

. | TRBJ2-1 | . | TRBV7-9 | CASSLARGGHEQFF | TGTGCCAGCAGCTTAGCGAGGGGTGGTCATGAGCAGTTCTTC
TRBD1 | TRBJ1-5 | . | TRBV19 | CASRSGQGGGGSNQPQHF | TGTGCCAGTAGATCCGGACAGGGCGGCGGCGGTAGCAATCAGCCCCAGCATTTT
. | TRBJ1-2 | . | TRBV6-1 | CASSEVPGPWGGYTF | TGTGCCAGCAGTGAAGTCCCTGGCCCTTGGGGTGGCTACACCTTC
TRBD1 | TRBJ1-2 | . | TRBV11-2 | CASSRRQGAIYGYTF | TGTGCCAGCAGCCGAAGACAGGGGGCTATCTATGGCTACACCTTC
. | TRBJ2-2 | . | TRBV7-9 | CAGSLQQLRELFF | TGTGCCGGCAGCCTGCAACAACTGAGGGAGCTGTTTTTT
. | TRBJ1-1 | . | TRBV5-6 | CASSQLNQFMNTEAFF | TGTGCCAGCAGCCAACTCAACCAGTTCATGAACACTGAAGCTTTCTTT
TRBD1 | TRBJ1-1 | . | TRBV30 | CAWSVLGTGYNFEAFF | TGTGCCTGGAGTGTACTAGGGACAGGGTATAATTTTGAAGCTTTCTTT
TRBD1 | TRBJ2-5 | . | TRBV5-4 | CASSLDQGVSDQYF | TGTGCCAGCAGCTTGGACCAGGGGGTATCTGACCAGTACTTC
. | TRBJ2-6 | . | TRBV13 | CASSERSGANVLTF | TGTGCCAGCAGCGAGCGCTCTGGGGCCAACGTCCTGACTTTC
. | TRBJ1-1 | once | TRBV6-6 | CASSYRGENTEAFF | TGTGCCAGCAGTTACAGGGGGGAAAACACTGAAGCTTTCTTT
. | TRBJ1-1 | . | TRBV7-2 | CASSFRGRNTEAFF | TGTGCCAGCAGCTTCAGGGGTCGGAACACTGAAGCTTTCTTT
. | TRBJ1-4 | . | TRBV6-5 | CASRESTATNEKLFF | TGTGCCAGCAGAGAGTCGACAGCAACTAATGAAAAACTGTTTTTT
. | TRBJ2-1 | once | TRBV24-1 | CATSVKSYNEQFF | TGTGCCACCAGTGTAAAGTCGTACAATGAGCAGTTCTTC
. | TRBJ1-5 | . | TRBV3-1/TRBV3-2 | CASSLGGSSNQPQHF | TGTGCCAGCAGCCTAGGGGGGAGTAGCAATCAGCCCCAGCATTTT
. | TRBJ2-7 | . | TRBV4-1 | CASSQISTSDEQYF | TGCGCCAGCAGCCAAATTTCAACGTCTGACGAGCAGTACTTC
. | TRBJ1-1 | . | TRBV6-5 | CASSYSQGPNTEAFF | TGTGCCAGCAGTTACTCGCAGGGTCCGAACACTGAAGCTTTCTTT